Ten or more counts support the clone carrying this T cell receptor beta chain. The sample comes from a study of T-cell reconstitution after alpha-beta-depleted transplantation in children. Construction of the TCRbeta library involved unique molecular identifiers. TCRdb called the PCR reads again in MiXCR, with one record for every CDR3 protein. This table has about 980,000 distinct CDR3 sequences, roughly 31% appearing once. V gave up 6 bases and J gave up 2 bases, with 13 bases separating them. This CDR3 comprises 14 residues. Germline V gives CDR1 SNHLY, CDR2 FYNNEI. The input for sequencing was PBMCs, mostly from graft donor cells, taken 360 days after TCRalphabeta/CD19-depleted stem cell transplant. The chain has TRBV2 and TRBJ1-1; D uncertain. The clonotype originates from a boy under two years old who had a stem cell transplant for SCID, so the T cells may come from the graft donor. The CDR3 bases are TGTGCCAGCAGGATCTCTGCCTTAAACACTGAAGCTTTCTTT. This sequence encodes CASRISALNTEAFF.